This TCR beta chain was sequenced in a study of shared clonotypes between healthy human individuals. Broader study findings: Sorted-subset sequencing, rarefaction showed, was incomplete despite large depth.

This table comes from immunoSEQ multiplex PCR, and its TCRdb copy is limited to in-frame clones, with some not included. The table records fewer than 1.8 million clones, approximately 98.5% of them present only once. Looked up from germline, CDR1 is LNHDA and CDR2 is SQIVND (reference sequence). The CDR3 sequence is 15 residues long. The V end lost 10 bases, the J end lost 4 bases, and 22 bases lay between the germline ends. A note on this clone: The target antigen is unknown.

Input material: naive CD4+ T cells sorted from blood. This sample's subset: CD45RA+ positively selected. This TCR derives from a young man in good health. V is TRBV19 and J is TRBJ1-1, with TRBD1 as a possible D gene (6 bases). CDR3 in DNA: TGTGCCACCCGGGACAAGGGGGGGAGGAGCACTGAAGCTTTCTTT. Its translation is CATRDKGGRSTEAFF.